The entry below describes one T cell receptor (beta chain). The target antigen is unknown. Each donor had 8.5 to 10 milliliters of peripheral blood drawn. Extraction of total RNA produced a minimum of 5 micrograms from each sample. This sample is drawn from a study of blood T cells in healthy people across ages. Study findings and constraints: Estimates based on one million T cells were treated as lower bounds.

From germline, CDR1 is SGHRS and CDR2 YFSETQ. The V segment lost 1 base and the J segment 6 bases; nucleotides outside the gene matches: 9. The CDR3 has 16 amino acids. With a J-beta primer mix and a sample-barcoded 5' primer, a second PCR ran roughly 7 to 11 cycles. Researchers report that a template-switch adaptor with 12 random nucleotides tagged each cDNA molecule. TCRdb reprocessed the 5' RACE reads with MiXCR, giving one entry per CDR3 protein. The sample records around 800,000 distinct CDR3 sequences, 62% being singletons. This clonotype was sampled from a young man in good health. Sequenced sample: blood. The V and J genes are TRBV5-1 and TRBJ1-2; TRBD1 matches 10 bases. CDR3 DNA: TGCGCCAGCAGCTTGTCGAGGACAGGGGGGTCCCATGGCTACACCTTC. Protein sequence: CASSLSRTGGSHGYTF.